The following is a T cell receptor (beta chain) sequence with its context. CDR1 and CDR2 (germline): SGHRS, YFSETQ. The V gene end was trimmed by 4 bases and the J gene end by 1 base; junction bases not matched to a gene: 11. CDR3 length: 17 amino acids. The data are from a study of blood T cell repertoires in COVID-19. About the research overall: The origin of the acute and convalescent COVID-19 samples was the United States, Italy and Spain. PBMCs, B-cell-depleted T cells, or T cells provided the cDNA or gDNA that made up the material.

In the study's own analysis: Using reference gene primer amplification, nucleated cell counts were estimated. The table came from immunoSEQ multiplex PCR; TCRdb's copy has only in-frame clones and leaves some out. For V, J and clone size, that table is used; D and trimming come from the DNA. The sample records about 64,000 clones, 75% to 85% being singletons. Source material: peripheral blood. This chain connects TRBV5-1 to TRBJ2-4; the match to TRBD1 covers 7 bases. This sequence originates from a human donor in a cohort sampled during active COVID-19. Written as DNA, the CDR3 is TGCGCCAGCAGCCCGTGGGTACAACAGGGGGCCAAAAACATTCAGTACTTC. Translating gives CASSPWVQQGAKNIQYF.